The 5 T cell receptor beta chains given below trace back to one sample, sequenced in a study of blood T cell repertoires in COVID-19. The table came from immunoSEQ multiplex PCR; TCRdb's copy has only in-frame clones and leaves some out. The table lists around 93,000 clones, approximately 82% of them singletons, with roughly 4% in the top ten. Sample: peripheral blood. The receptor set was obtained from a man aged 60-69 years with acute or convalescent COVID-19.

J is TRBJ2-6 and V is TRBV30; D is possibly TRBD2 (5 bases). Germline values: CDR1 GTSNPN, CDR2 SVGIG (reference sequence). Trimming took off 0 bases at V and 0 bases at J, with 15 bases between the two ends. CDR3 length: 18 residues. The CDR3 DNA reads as TGTGCCTGGAGTGTACCGGGGTCAACCTCCTCTGGGGCCAACGTCCTGACTTTC. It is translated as CAWSVPGSTSSGANVLTF.

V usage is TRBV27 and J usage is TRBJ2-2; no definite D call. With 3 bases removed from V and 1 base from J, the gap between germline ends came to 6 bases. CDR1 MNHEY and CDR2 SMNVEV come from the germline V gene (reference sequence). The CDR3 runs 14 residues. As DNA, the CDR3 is TGTGCCAGCAGTTTTTTGCGGAACACCGGGGAGCTGTTTTTT. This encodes CASSFLRNTGELFF.

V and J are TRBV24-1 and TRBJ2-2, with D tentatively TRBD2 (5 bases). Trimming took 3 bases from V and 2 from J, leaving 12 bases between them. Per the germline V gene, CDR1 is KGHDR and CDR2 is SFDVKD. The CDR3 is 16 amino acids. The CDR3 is CATSDREGPNTGELFF. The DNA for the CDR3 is TGTGCCACCAGTGATCGGGAAGGTCCCAACACCGGGGAGCTGTTTTTT.

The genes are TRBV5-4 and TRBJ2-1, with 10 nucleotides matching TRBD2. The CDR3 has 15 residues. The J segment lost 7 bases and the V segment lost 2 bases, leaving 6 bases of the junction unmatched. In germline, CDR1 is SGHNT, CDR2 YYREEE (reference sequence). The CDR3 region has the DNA TGTGCCAGCAGCTTTCTAGCGGGAGAATTAAATGAGCAGTTCTTC. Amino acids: CASSFLAGELNEQFF. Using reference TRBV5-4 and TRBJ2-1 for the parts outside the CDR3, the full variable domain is ETGVTQSPTHLIKTRGQQVTLRCSSQSGHNTVSWYQQALGQGPQFIFQYYREEENGRGNFPPRFSGLQFPNYSSELNVNALELDDSALYLCASSFLAGELNEQFFGPGTRLTVL.

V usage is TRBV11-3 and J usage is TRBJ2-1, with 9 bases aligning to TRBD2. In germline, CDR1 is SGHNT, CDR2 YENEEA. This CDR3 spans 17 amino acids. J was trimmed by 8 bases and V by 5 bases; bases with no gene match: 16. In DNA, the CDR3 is TGTGCCAGCAGCCCAAGGGGGAGCGGGAGGTCTCGCGATGAGCAGTTCTTC. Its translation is CASSPRGSGRSRDEQFF.